This TCR beta chain is from a study of CD8+ T cells in alopecia areata. The CDR3 spans 14 residues. Germline V gives CDR1 LGHNA, CDR2 YSLEER. The V end was cut by 1 base, the J end by 5 bases, with 12 bases between. Treatment defined: oral pan-JAK inhibitor, 5-10 mg twice daily. RNA was extracted and reverse transcribed into cDNA as the sequencing template. The data were produced by immunoSEQ multiplex PCR, yet TCRdb's version contains in-frame clones alone and is incomplete. The sample lists 180,000 or so clones; 45% to 60% were seen once. The receptor's source is a human donor with alopecia areata. This chain joins TRBV4-3 and TRBJ2-7; TRBD1 is a possible D gene (5 bases). The source was CD8+ T cells sorted from blood, collected around week 53, from a patient treated with tofacitinib. Here the CDR3 DNA reads TGCGCCAGCAGCCAAGTTCCAGGGATGAACGAGCAGTACTTC. Translated: CASSQVPGMNEQYF.